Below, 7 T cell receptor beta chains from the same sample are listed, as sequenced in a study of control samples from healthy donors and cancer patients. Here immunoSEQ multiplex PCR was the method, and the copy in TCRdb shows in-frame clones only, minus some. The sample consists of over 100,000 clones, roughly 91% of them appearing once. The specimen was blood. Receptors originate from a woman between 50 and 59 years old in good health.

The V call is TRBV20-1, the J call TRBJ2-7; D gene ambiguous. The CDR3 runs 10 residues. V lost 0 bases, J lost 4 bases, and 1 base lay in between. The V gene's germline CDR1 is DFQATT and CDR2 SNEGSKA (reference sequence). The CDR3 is CSARDYEQYF. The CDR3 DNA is TGCAGTGCTAGAGATTACGAGCAGTACTTC.

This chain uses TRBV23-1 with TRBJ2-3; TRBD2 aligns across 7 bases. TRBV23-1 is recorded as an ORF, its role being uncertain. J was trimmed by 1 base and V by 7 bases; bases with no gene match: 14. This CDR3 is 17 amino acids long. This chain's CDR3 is CASKLTELSGGTDTQYF. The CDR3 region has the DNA TGCGCCAGCAAGCTCACCGAACTAAGCGGGGGCACAGATACGCAGTATTTT.

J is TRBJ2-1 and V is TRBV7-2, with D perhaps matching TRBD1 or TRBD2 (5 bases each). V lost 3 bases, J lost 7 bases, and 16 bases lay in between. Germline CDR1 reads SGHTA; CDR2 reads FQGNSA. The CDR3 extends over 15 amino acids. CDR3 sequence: CASSLGTDRKNEQFF. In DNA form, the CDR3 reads TGTGCCAGCAGCTTGGGGACGGATCGGAAGAATGAGCAGTTCTTC. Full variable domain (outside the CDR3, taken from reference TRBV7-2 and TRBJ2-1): GAGVSQSPSNKVTEKGKDVELRCDPISGHTALYWYRQSLGQGLEFLIYFQGNSAPDKSGLPSDRFSAERTGGSVSTLTIQRTQQEDSAVYLCASSLGTDRKNEQFFGPGTRLTVL.

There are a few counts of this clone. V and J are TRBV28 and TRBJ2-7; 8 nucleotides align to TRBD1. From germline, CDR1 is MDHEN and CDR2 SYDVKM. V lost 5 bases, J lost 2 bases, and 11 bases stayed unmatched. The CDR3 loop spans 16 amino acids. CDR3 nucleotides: TGTGCCAGCAGTCCTAGTCCCAGGACAGGGACCTACGAGCAGTACGTC. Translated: CASSPSPRTGTYEQYV.

CDR3 sequence: CASSLAGGSKAYEQYF. For the CDR3, the DNA is TGCGCCAGCAGCTTGGCCGGCGGGTCTAAGGCCTACGAGCAGTACTTC. The chain is built from TRBV5-1 and TRBJ2-7, with D tentatively TRBD2 (5 bases). V dropped 0 bases and J dropped 2 bases, with 15 bases sitting between them. The germline V gene encodes CDR1 SGHRS and CDR2 YFSETQ. The CDR3 sequence is 16 residues long.

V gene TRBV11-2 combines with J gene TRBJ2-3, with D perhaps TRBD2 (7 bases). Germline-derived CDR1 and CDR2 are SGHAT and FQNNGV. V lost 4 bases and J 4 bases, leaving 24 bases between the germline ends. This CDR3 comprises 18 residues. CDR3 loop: CASSSSMGVGGGPDTQYF. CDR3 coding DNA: TGTGCCAGCAGCTCCTCCATGGGGGTGGGAGGGGGTCCAGATACGCAGTATTTT.

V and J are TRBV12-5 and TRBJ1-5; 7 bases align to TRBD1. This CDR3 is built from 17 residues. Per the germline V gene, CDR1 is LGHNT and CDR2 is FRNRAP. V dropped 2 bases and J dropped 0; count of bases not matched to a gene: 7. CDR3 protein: CASGLSYDRASNQPQHF. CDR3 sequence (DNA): TGTGCTAGTGGTTTGTCCTACGACAGGGCTAGCAATCAGCCCCAGCATTTT.